This TCR beta chain was documented in a study of blood T cell repertoires in COVID-19. Measured with immunoSEQ multiplex PCR; TCRdb has only the in-frame clones, and not every one. Here the sample spans hundreds of thousands of clones, around 88% being singletons. The V gene lost 9 bases and the J gene lost 6 bases, with 22 bases spanning the gap. Looked up from germline, CDR1 is MDHEN and CDR2 is SYDVKM. CDR3 size: 15 residues. The chain joins TRBV28 to TRBJ2-3; no firm D call. This clonotype was sampled from a woman in her 30s with COVID-19, enrolled during active disease. The sample consisted of peripheral blood. This chain's CDR3 is CASKDTRSAGDTQYF. The DNA of the CDR3 is TGTGCCAGTAAAGATACCCGGTCCGCCGGGGATACGCAGTATTTT.